Below are 26 T cell receptor beta chains sequenced from a single sample in a study of T cell responses to AZD1222 COVID-19 vaccine. Method: immunoSEQ multiplex PCR; TCRdb's copy keeps in-frame clones and lacks some. This repertoire shows around 130,000 clones, over 90% found once; its top ten account for approximately 6.3%. The sequenced sample was peripheral blood, obtained on day 0 of AZD1222 vaccination. These receptor sequences come from an adult in good health.

V gene TRBV19 combines with J gene TRBJ1-2; possibly TRBD1 for D (6 bases). CDR3 length equals 14 residues. Germline CDR1 is LNHDA and CDR2 is SQIVND (reference sequence). Deletions cut 5 bases from V and 2 bases from J, with 12 bases between. The CDR3 DNA sequence: TGTGCCAGTAGTTATTTAGGACAGAACTATGGCTACACCTTC. Translating gives CASSYLGQNYGYTF.

Details on this clone: A read error may produce the germline difference seen at one junction end. This sequence joins TRBV5-1 and TRBJ1-4; TRBD1 might be the D (5 bases). Per the germline V gene, CDR1 is SGHRS and CDR2 is YFSETQ. The CDR3 extends over 16 amino acids. The CDR3 is CASNLGLDPANEKLFF. CDR3 bases: TGCGCCAGCAACTTGGGACTGGACCCTGCTAATGAAAAACTGTTTTTT.

The chain combines TRBV3-1 (or the pseudogene TRBV3-2) with TRBJ2-3; the D is unclear. This CDR3 is built from 14 residues. Trimming stripped 0 bases from V and 0 bases from J, with 4 bases between. Germline CDR1 and CDR2: LGHDT and YNNKEL (reference sequence). The CDR3 region is CASSQDPSTDTQYF. The DNA of the CDR3 is TGTGCCAGCAGCCAAGATCCGAGCACAGATACGCAGTATTTT.

V gene TRBV6-5 combines with J gene TRBJ1-2; D not resolved. CDR1 is MNHEY and CDR2 is SVGAGI in the germline V gene. V was shortened by 6 bases and J by 5 bases, with 7 bases between the two germline ends. CDR3 size: 11 residues. CDR3 nucleotide sequence: TGTGCCAGCAGCACCGGATATGGCTACACCTTC. Translation: CASSTGYGYTF.

The chain uses TRBV28 and TRBJ2-1, with 7 bases lining up with TRBD2. The CDR3 sequence is 18 residues long. From germline, CDR1 is MDHEN and CDR2 SYDVKM. J was trimmed by 8 bases and V by 5 bases; bases with no gene match: 21. The CDR3 is CASSTHPPWGGREDEQFF. CDR3 DNA: TGTGCCAGCAGTACTCACCCACCATGGGGCGGGAGAGAAGATGAGCAGTTCTTC.

This chain links TRBV5-8 with TRBJ2-1; D remains unclear. The CDR3 extends over 14 amino acids. V dropped 6 bases and J dropped 0 bases, with 10 bases sitting between them. Germline lookup yields CDR1 SGHTS and CDR2 YDEGEE. For the CDR3, the DNA is TGTGCCAGCACCAATTATGGCTCCTACAATGAGCAGTTCTTC. Its protein is CASTNYGSYNEQFF.

The rearrangement links TRBV7-8 to TRBJ2-7, with 10 bases identical to TRBD1. V dropped 5 bases and J dropped 0; count of bases not matched to a gene: 10. Germline V gene sequence: CDR1 SGHVS, CDR2 FQNEAQ. The length of the CDR3 is 17 residues. CDR3 nucleotides: TGTGCCAGCAGCATACGAGGGGACAGGGGAGCCTCCTACGAGCAGTACTTC. This codes for CASSIRGDRGASYEQYF.

The chain is built from TRBV18 and TRBJ1-4, with 9 bases lining up with TRBD1. Losses at the gene ends were 3 bases for V and 7 bases for J; bases not matched to a gene: 3. CDR1 and CDR2 (germline): KGHSH, LQKENI. CDR3 size: 14 residues. CDR3 in amino acids: CASSPGQGTEKLFF. As DNA, the CDR3 is TGTGCCAGCTCACCTGGACAGGGGACTGAAAAACTGTTTTTT.

This CDR3 reads CASSPGRTASYEQYF. As DNA, the CDR3 is TGTGCCAGCAGCCCCGGGAGGACGGCTTCCTACGAGCAGTACTTC. This chain links TRBV6-5 with TRBJ2-7; 7 bases map to TRBD2. The CDR3 spans 15 residues. J gave up 1 base and V 6 bases, and 9 bases lay outside the gene matches. Germline assignment: CDR1 MNHEY and CDR2 SVGAGI.

In this sample, this clone turned up a few times. V usage is TRBV4-3 and J usage is TRBJ2-1, with 7 bases lining up with TRBD2. This CDR3 has 16 amino acids. V dropped 2 bases and J dropped 6; count of bases not matched to a gene: 10. From germline, CDR1 is LGHNA and CDR2 YSLEER. CDR3 sequence: CASSQSLGGPFNEQFF. In DNA, the CDR3 is TGCGCCAGCAGCCAATCTCTGGGAGGGCCATTCAATGAGCAGTTCTTC.

The chain is built from TRBV12-3 or TRBV12-4 and TRBJ2-1, with D uncertain. V lost 2 bases, J lost 8 bases, and 4 bases lay in between. This CDR3 spans 11 amino acids. CDR3 DNA: TGTGCCAGCAGTTTAAACGATGAGCAGTTCTTC. Translated, it gives CASSLNDEQFF.

This clone was seen more than once but under ten times. V gene TRBV6-5 combines with J gene TRBJ2-1; no reliable D call. Germline-derived CDR1 and CDR2 are MNHEY and SVGAGI. This CDR3 region has 13 residues. The ends were cut back, 4 bases at V and 9 bases at J, with 13 bases in the middle. CDR3: CASSSQLWGEQFF. DNA of the CDR3: TGTGCCAGCAGTTCCCAGTTGTGGGGTGAGCAGTTCTTC.

This chain joins TRBV19 and TRBJ2-1; tentatively, D is TRBD1 (5 bases). V gave up 5 bases and J gave up 11 bases, with 13 bases separating them. The germline V gene encodes CDR1 LNHDA and CDR2 SQIVND (reference sequence). The CDR3 has 12 residues. As DNA, the CDR3 is TGTGCCAGTAGTGCCCCCGACAGCCAGCAGTTCTTC. It codes for CASSAPDSQQFF.

The chain employs TRBV11-2 and TRBJ2-7, with 10 bases identical to TRBD2. The CDR3 totals 15 residues. Germline CDR1 SGHAT, CDR2 FQNNGV. V was clipped by 6 bases and J by 7 bases; unmatched bases: 12. The CDR3 bases are TGTGCCAGCAGTTCTCTAGCGGGAGCATTGAGGGAGCAGTACTTC. This gives the protein CASSSLAGALREQYF.

As regards this clone: A read error may produce the germline difference seen at one junction end. The rearrangement uses TRBV30 and TRBJ1-1, with unresolved D. The CDR3 totals 12 residues. Germline V gene sequence: CDR1 GTSNPN, CDR2 SVGIG (reference sequence). The CDR3 DNA is TGTGCCTGGAGCCCCGGGAACCCTGAAGCTTTCTTT. It translates to CAWSPGNPEAFF.

J is TRBJ2-7 and V is TRBV27; no clear D. The length of the CDR3 is 13 residues. The germline CDR1 and CDR2 sequences are MNHEY and SMNVEV (reference sequence). Trimming cost V 0 bases and J 1 base, with 4 bases left between them. The CDR3 sequence is CASSLSFSYEQYF. DNA of the CDR3: TGTGCCAGCAGTTTATCCTTTTCCTACGAGCAGTACTTC.

The chain recombines TRBV19 with TRBJ2-2, with TRBD2 matching over 9 bases. CDR1 LNHDA and CDR2 SQIVND come from the germline V gene (reference sequence). The CDR3 extends over 18 amino acids. After removal of 2 bases from V and 5 bases from J, the junction contained 12 bases not matched to a gene. The CDR3 bases are TGTGCCAGTAGTATACAGGCTAGCGGGAATGTTAGGACCGGGGAGCTGTTTTTT. This sequence encodes CASSIQASGNVRTGELFF.

This chain links TRBV7-9 with TRBJ2-1, with 11 nucleotides matching TRBD2. After removal of 5 bases from V and 3 bases from J, the junction contained 6 bases not matched to a gene. The CDR3 length is 16 residues. The germline CDR1 and CDR2 sequences are SEHNR and FQNEAQ (reference sequence). The CDR3 DNA follows: TGTGCCAGCAGCCCACTAGCGGGAGTCGGCTACAATGAGCAGTTCTTC. It codes for CASSPLAGVGYNEQFF. The variable domain in full, with the rest retrieved from reference TRBV7-9 and TRBJ2-1, is DTGVSQNPRHKITKRGQNVTFRCDPISEHNRLYWYRQTLGQGPEFLTYFQNEAQLEKSRLLSDRFSAERPKGSFSTLEIQRTEQGDSAMYLCASSPLAGVGYNEQFFGPGTRLTVL.

The chain uses TRBV27 and TRBJ2-1, with D unclear. Trimming pared 0 bases from V and 9 bases from J, leaving 6 bases between. Germline loops: CDR1 MNHEY, CDR2 SMNVEV (reference sequence). The CDR3 totals 12 residues. The CDR3 nucleotides are TGTGCCAGCAGTTTATCGGGTATTGAGCAGTTCTTC. This sequence encodes CASSLSGIEQFF.

The chain recombines TRBV5-6 with TRBJ1-1; D not certain. Per the germline V gene, CDR1 is SGHDT and CDR2 is YYEEEE. V gave up 0 bases and J gave up 1 base, with 10 bases separating them. CDR3 length: 15 amino acids. The CDR3 sequence is CASSLAVVWNTEAFF. Written as DNA, the CDR3 is TGTGCCAGCAGCTTGGCGGTTGTCTGGAACACTGAAGCTTTCTTT.

The rearrangement joins TRBV12-3 or TRBV12-4 to TRBJ1-2; a weak D match, TRBD1 (5 bases). The germline V and J ends were trimmed by 2 bases and 8 bases, with 9 bases remaining between them. The CDR3 has 12 amino acids. The CDR3 here is CASSLTEGGYTF. The CDR3 nucleotides read TGTGCCAGCAGTTTAACAGAGGGGGGCTACACCTTC.

The J gene is TRBJ2-4, the V gene TRBV5-1, with D possibly TRBD1 on 5 matching bases. V lost 4 bases and J 0 bases, leaving 14 bases between the germline ends. Germline values: CDR1 SGHRS, CDR2 YFSETQ. CDR3 length: 16 amino acids. CDR3 loop: CASSPGPPLAKNIQYF. For the CDR3, the DNA is TGCGCCAGCAGCCCAGGGCCCCCACTAGCCAAAAACATTCAGTACTTC.

This chain joins TRBV18 and TRBJ2-1; 9 nucleotides line up with TRBD2. V lost 4 bases, J lost 0 bases, and 13 bases stayed unmatched. The CDR3 consists of 19 residues. Germline V gives CDR1 KGHSH, CDR2 LQKENI. The CDR3 sequence is CASSHPGLAYQSSYNEQFF. CDR3 DNA: TGTGCCAGCTCACACCCGGGACTAGCCTACCAAAGCTCCTACAATGAGCAGTTCTTC.

V usage is TRBV19 and J usage is TRBJ2-5, with a weak D call TRBD2 (6 bases). The ends were cut back, 3 bases at V and 4 bases at J, with 15 bases in the middle. This CDR3 is built from 15 residues. Germline V gives CDR1 LNHDA, CDR2 SQIVND (reference sequence). The CDR3 DNA reads TGTGCCAGTAGTATCGATTTTAGGCGGGGAGAGACCCAGTACTTC. It specifies CASSIDFRRGETQYF.

The chain couples TRBV6-6 to TRBJ2-5; D is perhaps TRBD1 (6 bases). Between the trimmed V and J ends, which lost 4 bases and 0 bases, there was a span of 15 bases. This CDR3 has 16 amino acids. Germline V gives CDR1 MNHNY, CDR2 SVGAGI (reference sequence). The CDR3 coding sequence is TGTGCCAGCAGTTGGAGACAGGATTGGTACCAAGAGACCCAGTACTTC. Translating gives CASSWRQDWYQETQYF.

In nucleotides, the CDR3 is TGTGCCAGCAGTAAAAACGGACTAGCGGGAGGGGATAGCACAGATACGCAGTATTTT. This gives the protein CASSKNGLAGGDSTDTQYF. The chain uses TRBV28 and TRBJ2-3; 15 nucleotides match TRBD2. The CDR3 spans 19 residues. The junction had 9 bases not matched to a gene; V was cut back by 5 bases and J by 0 bases. Germline CDR1 reads MDHEN; CDR2 reads SYDVKM.